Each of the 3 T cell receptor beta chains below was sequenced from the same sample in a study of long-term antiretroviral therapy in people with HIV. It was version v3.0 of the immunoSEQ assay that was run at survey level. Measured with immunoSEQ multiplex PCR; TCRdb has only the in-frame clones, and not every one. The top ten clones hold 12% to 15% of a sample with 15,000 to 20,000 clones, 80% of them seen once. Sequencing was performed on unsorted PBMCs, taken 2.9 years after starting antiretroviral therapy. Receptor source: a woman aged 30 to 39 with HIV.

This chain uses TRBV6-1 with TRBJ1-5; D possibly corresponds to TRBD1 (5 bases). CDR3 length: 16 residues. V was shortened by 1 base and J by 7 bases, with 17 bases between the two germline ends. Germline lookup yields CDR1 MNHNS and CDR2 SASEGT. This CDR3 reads CASSEGTRSGRQPQHF. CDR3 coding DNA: TGTGCCAGCAGTGAAGGGACAAGGAGTGGACGGCAGCCCCAGCATTTT.

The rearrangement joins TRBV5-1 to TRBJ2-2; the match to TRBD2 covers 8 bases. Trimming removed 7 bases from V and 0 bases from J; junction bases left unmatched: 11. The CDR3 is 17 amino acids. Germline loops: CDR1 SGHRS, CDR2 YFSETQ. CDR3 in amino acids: CASSSGGTLANTGELFF. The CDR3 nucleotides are TGCGCCAGCTCGTCGGGGGGGACTCTCGCGAACACCGGGGAGCTGTTTTTT. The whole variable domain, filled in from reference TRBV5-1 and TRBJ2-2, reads KAGVTQTPRYLIKTRGQQVTLSCSPISGHRSVSWYQQTPGQGLQFLFEYFSETQRNKGNFPGRFSGRQFSNSRSEMNVSTLELGDSALYLCASSSGGTLANTGELFFGEGSRLTVL.

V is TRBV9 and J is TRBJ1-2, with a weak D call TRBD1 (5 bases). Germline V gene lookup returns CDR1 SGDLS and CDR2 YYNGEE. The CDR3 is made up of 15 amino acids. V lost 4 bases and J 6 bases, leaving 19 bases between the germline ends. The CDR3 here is CASSLNPSGVDGYTF. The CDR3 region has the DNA TGTGCCAGCAGCCTAAACCCCTCGGGGGTAGATGGCTACACCTTC.